This T cell receptor beta chain emerged from a study of shared clonotypes between healthy human individuals (dated by TCRdb to about 2020). Regarding the research as a whole: The cohort included three men and a couple of women between 18 and 49 years of age. For each donor, CD4 naive and CD4 memory were each run on three plates, CD8 naive on two plates, and CD8 memory on one plate. The study deeply sequenced blood TCR repertoires of five healthy adults to estimate repertoire size and the extent of clonotype sharing between individuals. Different laboratories and diverse techniques were used to prepare libraries and sequence TCR repertoires, to increase sequencing depth and limit assay-specific biases. Between about 0.85 and 9.5 billion PBMCs per donor were obtained by leukapheresis.

CDR1 SEHNR and CDR2 FQNEAQ were looked up in the germline V gene (reference sequence). V drops 2 bases and J drops 7 bases, leaving 9 bases in between. The CDR3 goes from the cysteine to the phenylalanine over 13 residues. CDR3 DNA only is kept here, 39 bases in frame from base 1. Comment on this clone: What antigen it recognizes has not been identified. Base qualities are missing; no much larger clone stands one base away.

Healthy HIV-negative adults with no recently reported acute infections or vaccinations were included as donors. Every donor was a Caucasian adult residing in Nashville, Tennessee, USA. CD4+ T cells were enriched by magnetic negative selection; naive cells were then positively selected on CD45RA, and the negative fraction formed the memory subset. After blood collection by leukapheresis, PBMCs were isolated using Ficoll-Histopaque density gradient centrifugation and then cryopreserved in the vapor phase of liquid nitrogen. Purity and quantity of every magnetically sorted T cell population were checked by analytical flow cytometry. Genomic DNA was isolated from every sorted fraction and measured by UV absorbance on a Nanodrop 2000c. Using the deep immunoSEQ assay, TCR CDR3 regions were amplified from genomic DNA by multiplex PCR. Extracted genomic DNA from each cell subset was spread evenly across all wells of several immunoSEQ 96-well plates, with each plate serving as a replicate. For sorted subsets, about 210 ng of genomic DNA, equivalent to some 33,000 T cell genomes, went into each replicate PCR. The purified libraries were quantified using a Qubit 3.0 fluorometer, sized with a Bioanalyzer 2100, and then quantified again using the KAPA Library Quantification kit. A separate single-read 150-cycle Illumina NextSeq 550 flow cell was used to sequence each immunoSEQ 96-well plate. The authors processed their data as follows. Because the immunoSEQ output included only junctional sequences and no quality scores, the filtering could not be the same as the filtering used for full-length reads. To assign V/J genes and CDR3, sequences were annotated against IMGT germline references using PyIR, a Python wrapper for IgBLAST v1.9. Reads with weak V/J assignments (E-value above 1e-6), missing CDR3, stop codons, out-of-frame junctions, or ambiguous translated residues were removed. A V3J clonotype was defined by an identical inferred V gene, J gene, and CDR3 amino acid sequence. Percentage overlap between repertoires was calculated by dividing the number of shared unique clonotypes by the size of the smaller repertoire. Three approaches were used to assess repertoire richness: RTK rarefaction, the Chao1 estimator, and Recon v2.1 estimates of unobserved clonotypes. For all TCRbeta clonotypes obtained by the gDNA method from four donors, generation probabilities were computed with OLGA. TCRdb stores this immuneACCESS table with in-frame sequences only. Part of the clones is absent; in the studies checked, under half of the shortfall reflects unresolved V genes, and no reason is known for the rest. That table gives V, J and clone size, and the DNA gave D and trimming. A total of approximately 2,000,000 clones appear in this sample, 92% of them only once. The top ten clonotypes cover approximately 0.41% of the sample.

On the study overall, not on this receptor specifically: Clonotypes shared by all four sorted-subset donors showed higher generation probabilities than non-shared clonotypes. The small number of donors limited the genetic and exposure-history diversity represented. Naive subsets generally had larger estimated clonotype richness than memory subsets did. When four donors were compared, the shared fraction of clonotypes was roughly 5% for naive CD4, 3.5% for naive CD8, 2% to 2.5% for memory CD4, and under 0.5% for memory CD8. Sampling was restricted to blood, and TCR repertoires in tissues likely differ from the TCR repertoires found in blood. Based on pairwise subsampling, the degree of clonotype sharing among donors was expected to be affected by sequencing depth. Incomplete sequencing was indicated by rarefaction of sorted-subset datasets, despite the large sequencing depth.

Sequencing was carried out using naive CD4+ T cells from PBMCs. The cell subset or site label on this specimen signifies: CD45RA+ positively selected. The sequence derives from a man aged 18 to 29 in good health. Some clones in this sample may be carry-over from other donors' samples. Recombination joined TRBV7-9 with TRBJ2-1, with no confidently assigned D gene. The CDR3 sequence is CASSLPSSNEQFF. The nucleotides are TGTGCCAGCAGCTTACCCAGTTCGAATGAGCAGTTCTTC.